The 18 T cell receptor beta chains below were found in one sample sequenced in a study of OX40 agonist ivuxolimab in advanced cancers. Repertoires were generated with immunoSEQ multiplex PCR, while TCRdb's copy carries only in-frame clones and drops some. The data show tens of thousands of clones, just over 90% seen once. Here the sequenced sample was CD4+ or CD8+ T cells sorted from blood, taken in a trial of the OX40 agonist ivuxolimab. Receptors were obtained from an adult with an advanced solid tumor such as melanoma, head and neck, liver or kidney cancer.

The gene calls are TRBV19 and TRBJ2-1; 7 bases match TRBD2. CDR1 and CDR2 (germline): LNHDA, SQIVND (reference sequence). The CDR3 totals 13 residues. J was trimmed by 8 bases and V by 3 bases; bases with no gene match: 4. The CDR3, as DNA: TGTGCCAGTAGTATCGGCGGGAGCTATGAGCAGTTCTTC. Translated: CASSIGGSYEQFF.

This chain connects TRBV9 to TRBJ1-4, with D unclear. The CDR3 sequence is 14 residues long. Trimming left V 3 bases short and J 0 bases short, with 6 bases between. The V gene's germline CDR1 is SGDLS and CDR2 YYNGEE. As DNA, the CDR3 is TGTGCCAGCAGCGGGGTTGCAACTAATGAAAAACTGTTTTTT. Translation gives CASSGVATNEKLFF.

This clone was counted once. The chain joins TRBV18 to TRBJ2-1; possible D gene TRBD1, 5 bases. The CDR3 loop spans 16 amino acids. V was pared by 0 bases and J by 0 bases, with 9 bases between. From germline, CDR1 is KGHSH and CDR2 LQKENI. The CDR3 DNA follows: TGTGCCAGCTCACCACCGAGGCAGGGCTCCTACAATGAGCAGTTCTTC. The encoded protein is CASSPPRQGSYNEQFF.

The chain combines TRBV7-7 with TRBJ1-4; D unclear. In germline, CDR1 is SSHAT, CDR2 FNYEAQ (reference sequence). Trimming removed 5 bases from V and 2 bases from J, with 24 bases in between. The CDR3 runs to 19 residues. As DNA, the CDR3 is TGTGCCAGCAGCCCTACCTTTGAGGACCCACTTGCTACTAATGAAAAACTGTTTTTT. It is translated as CASSPTFEDPLATNEKLFF. The full variable domain, its missing parts supplied by reference TRBV7-7 and TRBJ1-4, is GAGVSQSPRYKVTKRGQDVTLRCDPISSHATLYWYQQALGQGPEFLTYFNYEAQPDKSGLPSDRFSAERPEGSISTLTIQRTEQRDSAMYRCASSPTFEDPLATNEKLFFGSGTQLSVL.

The chain joins TRBV27 to TRBJ2-6; D remains unclear. V was pared by 5 bases and J by 0 bases, with 11 bases between. The length of the CDR3 is 16 residues. The germline CDR1 and CDR2 sequences are MNHEY and SMNVEV (reference sequence). The CDR3 nucleotides are TGTGCCAGCAGTCCTTTATGGCTCTCTGGGGCCAACGTCCTGACTTTC. This sequence encodes CASSPLWLSGANVLTF. The variable domain in full, completed from reference TRBV27 and TRBJ2-6, reads EAQVTQNPRYLITVTGKKLTVTCSQNMNHEYMSWYRQDPGLGLRQIYYSMNVEVTDKGDVPEGYKVSRKEKRNFPLILESPSPNQTSLYFCASSPLWLSGANVLTFGAGSRLTVL.

This chain joins TRBV10-3 and TRBJ2-5; TRBD1 agrees at 7 bases. Germline trimming cut 3 bases from V and 2 bases from J; bases unmatched to any gene: 3. Per the germline V gene, CDR1 is ENHRY and CDR2 is SYGVKD. The CDR3 sequence is 14 residues long. The CDR3 DNA reads TGTGCCATCAGTGAAGGGACAGCACAAGAGACCCAGTACTTC. Translating gives CAISEGTAQETQYF.

The chain uses TRBV28 and TRBJ1-2; 12 nucleotides match TRBD1. Germline trimming cut 4 bases from V and 6 bases from J; bases unmatched to any gene: 6. Germline V gene data show CDR1 as MDHEN and CDR2 as SYDVKM. This CDR3 comprises 15 residues. The CDR3 is CASSYGDRGRNGYTF. The CDR3 nucleotides read TGTGCCAGCAGTTACGGGGACAGGGGGCGTAATGGCTACACCTTC.

The rearrangement joins TRBV7-9 to TRBJ1-5; TRBD1 might be the D (6 bases). The ends were cut back, 1 base at V and 4 bases at J, with 8 bases in the middle. This CDR3 spans 14 amino acids. In germline, CDR1 is SEHNR, CDR2 FQNEAQ (reference sequence). CDR3 loop: CASSLGTGNQPQHF. The CDR3, as DNA: TGTGCCAGCAGCTTAGGAACAGGGAATCAGCCCCAGCATTTT.

The chain has TRBV19 and TRBJ2-3; no definite D call. The germline V gene has CDR1 LNHDA and CDR2 SQIVND (reference sequence). Trimming removed 5 bases at V and 0 bases at J, with 12 bases between. The CDR3 sequence is 15 residues long. In DNA form, the CDR3 reads TGTGCCAGTAGTTTGGAAGTTACTAGCACAGATACGCAGTATTTT. Translation: CASSLEVTSTDTQYF. Combining the CDR3 with reference TRBV19 and TRBJ2-3 gives the whole variable domain DGGITQSPKYLFRKEGQNVTLSCEQNLNHDAMYWYRQDPGQGLRLIYYSQIVNDFQKGDIAEGYSVSREKKESFPLTVTSAQKNPTAFYLCASSLEVTSTDTQYFGPGTRLTVL.

This clone was counted once. DNA for the CDR3: TGTGCCAGCAGCTCCGCCAGTTTTGGCGAGCAGTACTTC. Translated, it gives CASSSASFGEQYF. The chain carries TRBV13 and TRBJ2-7; D call uncertain. The CDR3 loop spans 13 amino acids. Germline values: CDR1 PRHDT, CDR2 FYEKMQ (reference sequence). The V and J ends lost 4 bases and 6 bases respectively, with 13 bases between them. Supplemented by reference TRBV13 and TRBJ2-7, the full variable domain reads AAGVIQSPRHLIKEKRETATLKCYPIPRHDTVYWYQQGPGQDPQFLISFYEKMQSDKGSIPDRFSAQQFSDYHSELNMSSLELGDSALYFCASSSASFGEQYFGPGTRLTVT.

The chain combines TRBV29-1 with TRBJ2-1; TRBD2 is a possible D gene (5 bases). Looked up from germline, CDR1 is SQVTM and CDR2 is ANQGSEA. The CDR3 sequence is 16 residues long. V was clipped by 0 bases and J by 3 bases, with 15 bases between them. Here the CDR3 reads CSVEDLMGALYNEQFF. DNA for the CDR3: TGCAGCGTTGAAGATCTAATGGGAGCCCTCTACAATGAGCAGTTCTTC.

The chain joins TRBV28 to TRBJ2-2, with D unresolved. Germline CDR1 MDHEN, CDR2 SYDVKM. This CDR3 spans 15 amino acids. The germline V and J ends were trimmed by 3 bases and 6 bases, with 14 bases remaining between them. The CDR3 region has the DNA TGTGCCAGCAGTTTCGAGACGGGCGCTCCCGGGGAGCTGTTTTTT. Translating gives CASSFETGAPGELFF.

This clone was detected only once. The chain joins TRBV12-5 to TRBJ2-3; 8 nucleotides align to TRBD2. The V segment lost 7 bases and the J segment 2 bases; nucleotides outside the gene matches: 5. This CDR3 comprises 14 residues. The germline gives CDR1 LGHNT, CDR2 FRNRAP. Written as DNA, the CDR3 is TGTGCTAGTGCCATTAGCGGGACCACAGATACGCAGTATTTT. Its protein product is CASAISGTTDTQYF.

The chain has TRBV28 and TRBJ2-1, with D unresolved. Germline CDR1 MDHEN, CDR2 SYDVKM. CDR3 length equals 11 residues. Trimming removed 6 bases at V and 4 bases at J, with 4 bases between. The CDR3, as DNA: TGTGCCAGCAGCCCTTACAATGAGCAGTTCTTC. Its translation is CASSPYNEQFF.

This clone appeared once. CDR3 nucleotides: TGTGCCATCAGTGGTGGGAACACCGGGGAGCTGTTTTTT. Translating it yields CAISGGNTGELFF. V and J are TRBV10-3 and TRBJ2-2, with D uncertain. Trimming removed 4 bases from V and 1 base from J, with 4 bases in between. The germline CDR1 and CDR2 sequences are ENHRY and SYGVKD. This CDR3 is 13 amino acids long.

The chain recombines TRBV9 with TRBJ1-4; D may be TRBD1 (5 bases). The germline CDR1 and CDR2 sequences are SGDLS and YYNGEE. Trimming pared 0 bases from V and 3 bases from J, leaving 15 bases between. This CDR3 is built from 17 residues. The CDR3 loop reads CASSVGGGEYANEKLFF. Written as DNA, the CDR3 is TGTGCCAGCAGCGTAGGTGGGGGGGAGTACGCTAATGAAAAACTGTTTTTT.

The chain links TRBV5-1 to TRBJ1-1; 9 positions agree with TRBD1. The CDR3 is made up of 18 amino acids. After removal of 0 bases from V and 0 bases from J, the junction contained 9 bases not matched to a gene. The V gene's germline CDR1 is SGHRS and CDR2 YFSETQ. The CDR3 is CASSLAGTGTGVNTEAFF. Written as DNA, the CDR3 is TGCGCCAGCAGCTTGGCCGGGACAGGGACGGGAGTGAACACTGAAGCTTTCTTT.

The chain carries TRBV5-4 and TRBJ1-1, with D perhaps matching TRBD1 (5 bases). Germline V gene lookup returns CDR1 SGHNT and CDR2 YYREEE (reference sequence). The germline V and J ends were trimmed by 0 bases and 2 bases, with 8 bases remaining between them. There are 14 residues in the CDR3. CDR3 DNA: TGTGCCAGCAGCTTGGTAGGGGTAAACACTGAAGCTTTCTTT. Protein sequence: CASSLVGVNTEAFF.